One sample yielded the 7 T cell receptor beta chains listed below, sequenced in a study of shared clonotypes between healthy human individuals. Clones were sequenced by immunoSEQ multiplex PCR, and TCRdb holds only the in-frame ones, with some missing. The sample includes about 1.1 million clones, 70% to 85% of them seen just once. Material for sequencing was memory CD4+ T cells from PBMCs. The subset denotes: CD45RA-negative fraction. These receptors originate from a man aged 18 to 35 in good health. Some clones in this sample may be carry-over from other donors' samples.

The V and J genes are TRBV19 and TRBJ2-2; 7 bases are shared with TRBD2. Trimming took 3 bases from V and 2 from J; bases not matched to a gene: 6. CDR3 length equals 16 residues. Germline V gives CDR1 LNHDA, CDR2 SQIVND (reference sequence). The CDR3 bases are TGTGCCAGTAGTATTTACGCTAGCGGTAACACCGGGGAGCTGTTTTTT. It yields the protein CASSIYASGNTGELFF. Full variable domain (rest looked up from reference TRBV19 and TRBJ2-2): DGGITQSPKYLFRKEGQNVTLSCEQNLNHDAMYWYRQDPGQGLRLIYYSQIVNDFQKGDIAEGYSVSREKKESFPLTVTSAQKNPTAFYLCASSIYASGNTGELFFGEGSRLTVL.

The CDR3, as DNA: TGTGCCAGCAGTTTTCTAGTACGACATACCGGGGAGCTGTTTTTT. It codes for CASSFLVRHTGELFF. The chain joins TRBV28 to TRBJ2-2, with D unresolved. Trimming removed 3 bases from V and 5 bases from J, with 13 bases in between. Germline V lookup: CDR1 MDHEN, CDR2 SYDVKM. The length of the CDR3 is 15 residues.

The chain links TRBV7-9 to TRBJ2-6; TRBD1 matches 9 bases. The V gene end was trimmed by 3 bases and the J gene end by 0 bases; junction bases not matched to a gene: 6. The CDR3 consists of 18 residues. Germline values: CDR1 SEHNR, CDR2 FQNEAQ (reference sequence). CDR3 sequence: CASSFLQGANSGANVLTF. For the CDR3, the DNA is TGTGCCAGCAGCTTTCTACAGGGGGCAAACTCTGGGGCCAACGTCCTGACTTTC.

J is TRBJ2-1 and V is TRBV18; 12 bases map to TRBD1. The trim removed 4 bases at V and 4 bases at J, leaving 2 bases unmatched. Germline CDR1 reads KGHSH; CDR2 reads LQKENI. This CDR3 has 15 residues. CDR3 sequence: CASSQGQGAYNEQFF. For the CDR3, the DNA is TGTGCCAGCTCACAGGGACAGGGGGCTTACAATGAGCAGTTCTTC.

The chain is built from TRBV28 and TRBJ2-1; possibly TRBD1 for D (5 bases). Deletions cut 6 bases from V and 0 bases from J, with 9 bases between. Germline CDR1 is MDHEN and CDR2 is SYDVKM. The CDR3 covers 14 residues. Here the CDR3 DNA reads TGTGCCAGCAGGACAGCTAGCTCCTACAATGAGCAGTTCTTC. Its translation is CASRTASSYNEQFF.

J is TRBJ2-1 and V is TRBV6-1, with D hard to call. V was cut by 6 bases and J by 7 bases, with 19 bases left in between. Germline CDR1 MNHNS, CDR2 SASEGT. The CDR3 consists of 15 residues. CDR3 nucleotide sequence: TGTGCCAGCAGCCCCATAGTAAGTCCGTGGAATGAGCAGTTCTTC. Translation: CASSPIVSPWNEQFF.

For this clone: The sample has other DNA sequences that encode this CDR3 too. The CDR3 here is CASSPGGADTQYF. The CDR3 DNA follows: TGTGCCAGCTCACCAGGGGGCGCAGATACGCAGTATTTT. The chain has TRBV18 and TRBJ2-3; D may be TRBD1 (6 bases). The CDR3 consists of 13 residues. V lost 2 bases to trimming and J lost 4 bases, with 7 bases between them. The germline CDR1 and CDR2 sequences are KGHSH and LQKENI.